A selection of T cell receptor beta chains follows, all from one sample in a study of T cell clusters in autoimmune cytopenias. TCRdb re-called the multiplex PCR reads; one entry per CDR3 protein, DNA not given. The repertoire table contains several thousand distinct CDR3 sequences. The sample also formed part of further work on T cell repertoires in aging, cancer and after chemotherapy.

The sample taken for sequencing was peripheral blood. Receptors were obtained from a human donor with an autoimmune cytopenia or autoimmune hepatitis (not recorded which). CDR3s include the opening cysteine and the closing phenylalanine or tryptophan. Fields, in order: V gene, J gene, clone size, CDR3 protein. Size is omitted from some rows. Given values are once, few, many or a class for expanded clones.

>TRBV6-1|TRBJ2-4|NA
CASSDRQAGDIQYF
>TRBV6-1|TRBJ2-2|NA
CASISRDSSTGELFF
>TRBV30|TRBJ2-7|medium-sized
CAWSDRISEQYF
>TRBV5-4|TRBJ1-1|NA
CASSQNRNTEAFF
>TRBV2|TRBJ2-6|NA
CASSERATGAGANVLTF
>TRBV5-1|TRBJ2-1|NA
CASSLSQGAANEQFF
>TRBV4-2|TRBJ1-2|NA
CASSHPGGESGYTF
>TRBV7-9|TRBJ1-2|NA
CASSLGTLGGYTF
>TRBV30|TRBJ1-1|NA
CAWSVQGGLIAEAFF
>TRBV5-1|TRBJ2-3|NA
CASSLLAGGSTDTQYF
>TRBV6-5|TRBJ2-1|NA
CATIGRTNEQFF
>TRBV6-1|TRBJ2-1|NA
CASTRDRANEQFF
>TRBV7-2|TRBJ2-1|medium-sized
CASSFKDGSSYNEQFF
>TRBV7-9|TRBJ2-1|medium-sized
CASSLIQVGNEQFF
>TRBV20-1|TRBJ2-2|NA
CSARRDAKKNTGELFF
>TRBV30|TRBJ1-2|medium-sized
CAWNLQVGYGYTF
>TRBV6-5|TRBJ2-5|medium-sized
CASSYSRTLETQYF
>TRBV27|TRBJ2-4|NA
CASTPSGARTRNIQYF
>TRBV18|TRBJ2-7|NA
CASSPTLYEQYF
>TRBV20-1|TRBJ2-7|NA
CSALPGQGIEQYF
>TRBV27|TRBJ1-5|NA
CASSLMSGQPQHF
>TRBV19|TRBJ1-5|NA
CASSADRGVHSNQPQHF
>TRBV5-1|TRBJ1-1|NA
CASSLFSDTEAFF
>TRBV7-9|TRBJ1-1|medium-sized
CASSRDRPEAFF
>TRBV7-9|TRBJ1-1|NA
CASSLFLGRRDDSEAFF
>TRBV7-6|TRBJ2-4|NA
CVSSPGQGQNIQYF